This T cell receptor beta chain was captured by sequencing in a study of cytomegalovirus exposure and HLA in healthy donors listed by TCRdb under 2017. Turning to the overall study: According to an earlier analysis of 587 of the donors, 150 million to 200 million T cells yielded some 120 million unique TCR beta sequences and about 280 Gb of sequence data. In addition to the first cohort of around 670 subjects, a separate validation cohort of 120 different subjects was used. HLA typing included class I and class II loci at four-digit resolution. A later analysis re-analyzed previously published TCR beta repertoires from roughly 630 donors and added high-resolution HLA genotyping to study TCR occurrence patterns. High-throughput TCR immunosequencing, statistical association of individual TCRs with disease status, and machine learning were combined to predict cytomegalovirus infection status. A later genetic analysis took genome-wide SNP genotypes for about three fifths of the 666 donors and used that subset as a discovery cohort. Typing coverage differed by locus: A, B, C, DRB1 and DQB1 were typed in roughly 620-630 donors, DQA1 in roughly 500, DPA1 in over 600, and DPB1 in approximately 450. Of the roughly 400 genotyped donors, less than 85% were placed in the genetic ancestry cluster associated with self-reported Caucasian donors. Donor age, sex, ethnicity and CMV serostatus were compiled alongside the repertoire data. Among around 400 genotyped donors of the cohort, an average of roughly 230,000 unique TCR beta nucleotide sequences was sequenced per donor, of which about 18% were non-productive. Roughly 5 DR-DQ haplotypes were handled as single units for association and clustering, since linkage in the cohort was strong. The study used immunosequencing to profile the T cell repertoires of under 700 subjects and linked those repertoires to cytomegalovirus serostatus. An early release covering roughly 640 HLA-typed donors comprised roughly 300 gigabases of sequencing data and tens of millions of unique TCR sequences. All discovery cohort repertoires had been generated using a single sequencing platform. An earlier analysis of around 580 of the donors used high-throughput TCR beta sequencing to judge whether each TCR beta V gene segment behaved as functional or pseudogenic. Rather than drawing on any new phenotypic data, the later analysis identified candidate immune exposures from TCR beta sequences and the way those sequences occurred across donors. The study aimed to test whether signatures of past pathogen exposure could be identified by cataloging public T cell receptors.

On this clone: This clone's antigen is unknown. Base qualities are not at hand, and no much larger clone is one base apart.

The protocol used for the library was the immunoSEQ multiplex PCR assay. For the multiplex PCR, a mixture combining 60 forward primers for TCR Vbeta segments and 13 reverse primers for TCR Jbeta segments was used. The CDR3 region of rearranged TCR beta genes was amplified from genomic DNA with a multiplex PCR assay. On the Illumina HiSeq System, the amplified TCR beta libraries were sequenced as 87-base-pair reads. As for the authors' bioinformatics: A later analysis tallied tens of millions of unique TCR beta chains across the 600 to 700 repertoires, and about 10 million of those chains were shared by two or more donors. A nearest-neighbor algorithm error-corrected the raw reads and collapsed the reads into unique sequences, merging closely related sequences to remove PCR and sequencing errors. To assign V, D and J gene segments, CDR3 sequences were aligned to IMGT reference sequences. For a sequence to be retained, a match of at least six nucleotides to both a V gene segment and a J gene segment was required. A rearrangement counted as productive if the CDR3 had no stop codons and remained in frame with V and J, and every other rearrangement counted as non-productive. Following IMGT convention, CDR3 was defined as the stretch from the second conserved V-encoded cysteine up to the conserved J-encoded phenylalanine. Sequences without an unambiguous match to a single V gene segment were excluded from the earlier analysis of several hundred of the donors. In an earlier analysis of approximately 560 of the donors, a V segment was called functional when productive rearrangements were above 56.7%, and segregating when the standard deviation between donors exceeded 5%. A statistical classification framework was built to diagnose cytomegalovirus status from the catalog of TCR beta chain sequences. In a later analysis, V and J genes were assigned by comparing TCR nucleotide sequences against IMGT/GENE-DB human TR gene sequences. In a later analysis, CDR3 sequences and most-parsimonious VDJ recombination scenarios were assigned using the TCRdist pipeline. A later analysis defined each TCR beta chain by its CDR3 amino acid sequence plus V-gene family, and excluded reads lacking a unique V-gene family. In a later analysis, some 600 highly shared, low-generation-probability nucleotide sequences were removed to address suspected cross-contamination and a sequencing artifact. In a later analysis, a clonal expansion index was calculated for each public chain from normalized within-repertoire ranks of inferred template counts. In a later analysis, generation probabilities were computed using a VDJ recombination model fitted to out-of-frame rearrangements, and the results were checked against IGoR. Hypergeometric tests were used in a later analysis to score TCR-TCR, TCR-HLA and TCR-CMV co-occurrence, with a repertoire-size bias correction applied to the TCR pairs. In a later analysis, false discovery rates were estimated by permuting HLA or CMV assignments 20 times. In a later analysis, co-occurring TCRs were grouped with DBSCAN, and TCRdist sequence similarity was added when clustering was performed within HLA-allele-positive subsets. Repertoires with fewer than 30,000 or more than 120,000 public chains were left out of co-occurrence clustering, as were five repertoires with anomalous nucleotide sharing. TCRdb mirrors the immuneACCESS table, restricted to in-frame sequences. Some clones are absent from its copies; in checked studies, under half trace to an unresolved V gene, and the reason for the others is unknown. Clonal size and the V and J genes are those of that table, whereas D and trimming came from the DNA. The sample yields about 110,000 clones; under 85% were counted once. The ten largest clones capture around 5.9% of the sample.

Study-wide findings and limitations: According to a later analysis, TCR association rates differed among HLA loci, with DRB1 alleles showing the most associated TCRs and HLA-C alleles showing the fewest. The classifier was reported to diagnose cytomegalovirus status with high specificity and sensitivity in both the original cohort and the validation cohort. Strong co-occurrence of HLA alleles, especially DR and DQ, made assigning TCR associations to individual alleles difficult. The study gave a list of 150 to 200 TCR beta chains associated with cytomegalovirus. According to a later genetic analysis, donors in an Asian-associated ancestry cluster had fewer N-insertions in productive TCRs than the roughly 700-donor mean. An association between a missense DCLRE1C variant and V-gene and J-gene trimming of TCR beta chains was found in a later genetic analysis and replicated in an independent cohort. A later analysis associated 16,951 TCR beta sequences with specific HLA alleles at a false discovery rate of 0.05. Linkage disequilibrium might explain the correlated functional status among segregating V segments, but an unknown experimental factor could not be ruled out. An earlier analysis of 587 of the donors showed that most TCR beta V segments appeared in productive rearrangements either about 90% or about 30% of the time, which broadly matched IMGT annotations. The cohort was sequenced for TCR beta chains only, and without alpha or paired-chain data the features that could be detected were limited. Compared with equally common non-associated chains, HLA-associated TCR beta chains in a later analysis were more clonally expanded and had lower generation probabilities. Because HLA typing was missing for some donors at each locus, association tests included only the typed subset. A further reported finding was that TCR beta sequences accurately predicted the HLA-A and HLA-B alleles for most subjects in the first cohort. A later analysis reported that several top co-occurrence clusters appeared linked to parvovirus B19, influenza, CMV and Epstein-Barr virus. The only immune exposure information available for the cohort was CMV serostatus. In vitro tests confirmed that a few of the cytomegalovirus-associated TCR beta chains recognize cytomegalovirus antigens. The sequencing pipeline was judged likely to have produced a cluster of highly shared sequence variants as a technical artifact. Because counts were too low, some 16 rarely observed V segments, including chromosome 9 orphons, were excluded from the earlier analysis of under 650 of the donors. Most TCR sequences were seen in very few donors, while some public TCRs were found in many individuals. Presence/absence analyses assumed roughly uniform sequencing depth across donors, an assumption that may not hold. Most CMV-associated TCR beta chains appeared to be HLA-restricted in a later analysis, and the HLA associations seemed to be driven largely by CMV exposure. According to the authors, the approach could potentially be generalized to other disease states and immunological phenotypes. Some IMGT-functional V segments, including TRBV6-2 and TRBV6-3, could not be told apart with the 87-base-pair reads, so those segments were excluded.

In total, 500 to 700 healthy bone marrow donors made up the cohort. At the time of sampling, every cohort member was nominally healthy, though immune exposures that went unrecorded were likely present. The donor was CMV seropositive and was included in the group of some 290 seropositive cohort members. Each donor provided a peripheral blood sample, and peripheral blood mononuclear cells were used for TCR beta sequencing. Genomic DNA extraction from the blood cell samples was performed with the Qiagen DNeasy Blood Extraction Kit. From the germline V gene, CDR1 is KGHSH and CDR2 is LQKENI. Trimming at the junction amounts to 2 bases on V and 5 bases on J, and the germline ends lie 12 bases apart. The CDR3 numbers 14 residues from cysteine through phenylalanine. This entry keeps only the CDR3 DNA: 42 bases, framed from base 1.

Sequencing input: PBMCs. This clonotype was obtained from a man aged 25-45 years in good health and CMV-seropositive. The rearrangement joined TRBV18 to TRBJ1-2; a confident D gene designation cannot be given. The sequence in DNA is TGTGCCAGCTCACCAGGCGGGCGCGGGTATGGCTACACCTTC. This codes for CASSPGGRGYGYTF.